These 17 T cell receptor beta chains were sequenced from one sample in a study of beta chain features in type 1 diabetes. Expressed TCRB transcripts were sequenced after all isolated RNA was converted to cDNA. Data came from immunoSEQ multiplex PCR; TCRdb stores just in-frame clones and leaves some out. The sample holds hundreds of thousands of clones, approximately 12% seen once. Sequenced sample: naive CD4+ T cells from blood. These TCRs come from a man between 18 and 35 years old in good health.

This clone was detected only a few times. The gene calls are TRBV4-2 and TRBJ1-2; a possible D gene is TRBD1 (5 bases). The CDR3 has 14 residues. V lost 1 base to trimming and J lost 3 bases, with 9 bases between them. Germline CDR1 is LGHNA and CDR2 is YNFKEQ. The CDR3 protein is CASSQGGGDYGYTF. Written as DNA, the CDR3 is TGTGCCAGCAGCCAAGGTGGGGGGGACTATGGCTACACCTTC.

The chain uses TRBV5-4 and TRBJ1-4; 8 nucleotides align to TRBD1. This CDR3 has 14 residues. The J segment lost 2 bases and the V segment lost 4 bases, leaving 1 base of the junction unmatched. Per germline, CDR1 SGHNT and CDR2 YYREEE (reference sequence). In DNA form, the CDR3 reads TGTGCCAGCAGCCGGGACAGGACTAATGAAAAACTGTTTTTT. This sequence encodes CASSRDRTNEKLFF. The variable domain in full, with the rest retrieved from reference TRBV5-4 and TRBJ1-4, is ETGVTQSPTHLIKTRGQQVTLRCSSQSGHNTVSWYQQALGQGPQFIFQYYREEENGRGNFPPRFSGLQFPNYSSELNVNALELDDSALYLCASSRDRTNEKLFFGSGTQLSVL.

This clone was recorded a few times. The chain has TRBV4-3 and TRBJ2-7, with D maybe TRBD2 (5 bases). V lost 1 base to trimming and J lost 3 bases, with 16 bases between them. This CDR3 spans 16 amino acids. CDR1 is LGHNA and CDR2 is YSLEER in the germline V gene. CDR3 sequence reads: CASSQARVAAHYEQYF. CDR3 nucleotides: TGCGCCAGCAGCCAAGCGAGGGTAGCTGCCCACTACGAGCAGTACTTC.

Note on this clone: This specimen includes other DNA sequences encoding the same CDR3. The chain's CDR3 is CASSLQGNTEAFF. For the CDR3, the DNA is TGTGCCAGCAGTTTACAGGGGAACACTGAAGCTTTCTTT. This sequence joins TRBV7-2 and TRBJ1-1; D might be TRBD1 (6 bases). CDR3 length equals 13 residues. Per germline, CDR1 SGHTA and CDR2 FQGNSA. Trimming pared 6 bases from V and 1 base from J, leaving 9 bases between.

J is TRBJ1-4 and V is TRBV19, with D hard to call. The germline gives CDR1 LNHDA, CDR2 SQIVND (reference sequence). Trimming stripped 0 bases from V and 6 bases from J, with 17 bases between. CDR3 length: 17 residues. The CDR3 reads CASSIDQSNRLYEKLFF. Written as DNA, the CDR3 is TGTGCCAGTAGTATAGATCAGTCGAACAGACTATATGAAAAACTGTTTTTT.

This clone was observed a few times. The rearrangement links TRBV2 to TRBJ2-7; D not resolved. Germline CDR1 is SNHLY and CDR2 is FYNNEI. CDR3 length: 11 residues. V was pared by 5 bases and J by 3 bases, with 5 bases between. The CDR3 loop reads CASSINYEQYF. DNA of the CDR3: TGTGCCAGCAGTATCAACTACGAGCAGTACTTC.

This clone was counted between two and nine times. The chain carries TRBV10-3 and TRBJ1-1, with unresolved D. Trimming pared 0 bases from V and 4 bases from J, leaving 12 bases between. CDR3 length: 15 residues. CDR1 is ENHRY, CDR2 SYGVKD, per germline. CDR3 sequence: CAISESLIEGTEAFF. DNA for the CDR3: TGTGCCATCAGTGAGTCTCTGATCGAGGGCACTGAAGCTTTCTTT.

This chain connects TRBV5-4 to TRBJ2-5, with D possibly TRBD1 on 5 matching bases. The length of the CDR3 is 15 residues. Germline loops: CDR1 SGHNT, CDR2 YYREEE (reference sequence). V was trimmed by 0 bases and J by 5 bases, leaving 14 bases between them. In nucleotides, the CDR3 is TGTGCCAGCAGCTTGGCGGGTGGAAGACAGGAGACCCAGTACTTC. It translates to CASSLAGGRQETQYF.

V gene TRBV9 combines with J gene TRBJ2-7, with 8 nucleotides matching TRBD2. CDR3 length: 15 residues. Germline CDR1 is SGDLS and CDR2 is YYNGEE. V trimming: 4 bases; J trimming: 2 bases; junction bases outside the gene matches: 8. The CDR3 nucleotides are TGTGCCAGCAGCTACGGGAGGGCGGGAACCTACGAGCAGTACTTC. Residues: CASSYGRAGTYEQYF.

The V and J genes are TRBV18 and TRBJ2-1, with D tentatively TRBD2 (6 bases). The CDR3 length is 14 residues. V was pared by 3 bases and J by 1 base, with 7 bases between. Germline CDR1 and CDR2: KGHSH and LQKENI. The CDR3 DNA reads as TGTGCCAGCTCACCCGCGGGGTCCTACAATGAGCAGTTCTTC. It is translated as CASSPAGSYNEQFF.

This clone was counted between two and nine times. This chain connects TRBV7-6 to TRBJ2-1, with a possible D match to TRBD1 (6 bases). This CDR3 spans 17 amino acids. The germline V gene has CDR1 SGHVS and CDR2 FNYEAQ. V was shortened by 5 bases and J by 6 bases, with 23 bases between the two germline ends. In DNA form, the CDR3 reads TGTGCCAGCAGCACCCGTGCCCTAACTCAGGGGTTCAATGAGCAGTTCTTC. Translation gives CASSTRALTQGFNEQFF.

The sample holds a few counts of this clone. The CDR3 DNA is TGTGCCTGGCGCCTGGACAGGTTTTCACCCCTCCACTTT. Residues: CAWRLDRFSPLHF. The rearrangement uses TRBV30 and TRBJ1-6; 7 nucleotides agree with TRBD1. This CDR3 region has 13 residues. V was pared by 5 bases and J by 9 bases, with 7 bases of the junction left unmatched. CDR1 and CDR2 (germline): GTSNPN, SVGIG (reference sequence). The full variable domain, in which reference TRBV30 and TRBJ1-6 provide the parts outside the CDR3, is SQTIHQWPATLVQPVGSPLSLECTVEGTSNPNLYWYRQAAGRGLQLLFYSVGIGQISSEVPQNLSASRPQDRQFILSSKKLLLSDSGFYLCAWRLDRFSPLHFGNGTRLTVT.

The chain is built from TRBV9 and TRBJ2-2; D is undetermined. Germline lookup yields CDR1 SGDLS and CDR2 YYNGEE. This CDR3 contains 13 residues. The V end was cut by 3 bases, the J end by 6 bases, with 9 bases between. The CDR3 DNA reads TGTGCCAGCAGCGGATTAAGCCCCGGGGAGCTGTTTTTT. Protein sequence: CASSGLSPGELFF.

This chain links TRBV4-3 with TRBJ2-3, with 8 bases matching TRBD2. The CDR3 totals 16 residues. The ends lost 4 bases at V and 5 bases at J; junction bases unmatched: 11. CDR1 and CDR2 (germline): LGHNA, YSLEER. The CDR3 nucleotides are TGCGCCAGCAGCCCGCAACTAGCGGAAGGGGGAGATACGCAGTATTTT. Residues: CASSPQLAEGGDTQYF.

This clone was found a few times. This chain links TRBV18 with TRBJ2-7, with D possibly being TRBD2 (5 bases). Germline V lookup: CDR1 KGHSH, CDR2 LQKENI. V was pared by 5 bases and J by 3 bases, with 11 bases between. CDR3 length: 13 residues. The CDR3 is CASSTSGNYEQYF. The CDR3 coding sequence is TGTGCCAGCTCAACCAGCGGCAACTACGAGCAGTACTTC.

This clone was observed a handful of times. The gene calls are TRBV9 and TRBJ2-7, with D possibly matching TRBD1 (7 bases). The CDR3 sequence is 15 residues long. CDR1 SGDLS and CDR2 YYNGEE come from the germline V gene. Trimming left V 0 bases short and J 2 bases short, with 12 bases between. The CDR3 is CASSVGGTATYEQYF. CDR3 nucleotides: TGTGCCAGCAGCGTAGGCGGGACAGCTACCTACGAGCAGTACTTC.

This clone was counted only a few times. The rearrangement joins TRBV7-2 to TRBJ1-2; the D gene is possibly TRBD1 (6 bases). The CDR3 loop spans 13 amino acids. Per germline, CDR1 SGHTA and CDR2 FQGNSA. V dropped 4 bases and J dropped 7 bases, with 13 bases sitting between them. CDR3 DNA: TGTGCCAGCAGCTATGGGGGGGGCGGTGGCTACACCTTC. Amino acids: CASSYGGGGGYTF.